The entry below describes one TCR beta chain. The antigen it binds to is not known. Base qualities are not provided; no much larger clone lies one nucleotide away. The same CDR3 can be traced to other DNA sequences in this sample. The germline V gene yields SGHDN for CDR1 and FVKESK for CDR2. V is cut by 1 base and J by 1 base, and the space between the germline ends is 4 bases. From the cysteine through the phenylalanine, the CDR3 covers 13 amino acids. Of all the DNA, just the CDR3 is kept, 39 bases in frame from base 1. Library creation used the immunoSEQ multiplex PCR assay. The multiplex PCR relied on a mix of 60 forward primers for TCR Vbeta segments and 13 reverse primers for TCR Jbeta segments. A multiplex PCR assay on genomic DNA amplified the CDR3 region of rearranged TCR beta genes. On the Illumina HiSeq System, the amplified TCR beta libraries were sequenced as 87-base-pair reads. In the authors' own workflow: A later analysis tallied tens of millions of unique TCR beta chains across the 640 or so repertoires, and approximately 11 million of those chains were shared by two or more donors. Raw reads were error-corrected and collapsed into unique sequences by a nearest-neighbor algorithm in which closely related sequences were merged to remove PCR and sequencing errors. Alignment of CDR3 sequences to IMGT reference sequences was used to assign V, D and J gene segments. For a sequence to be retained, a match of at least six nucleotides to both a V gene segment and a J gene segment was required. A rearrangement was called productive if the CDR3 had no stop codons and remained in frame with V and J, and every other rearrangement was called non-productive. CDR3 was defined by IMGT convention, running from the second conserved V-encoded cysteine to the conserved J-encoded phenylalanine. The earlier analysis of about 560 of the donors excluded any sequence lacking an unambiguous match to a single V gene segment. In an earlier analysis of several hundred of the donors, V segments were called functional above 56.7% productive rearrangements and were called segregating when the between-donor standard deviation exceeded 5%. A statistical classification framework was built to diagnose cytomegalovirus status from the catalog of TCR beta chain sequences. In a later analysis, V and J genes were assigned by comparing TCR nucleotide sequences against IMGT/GENE-DB human TR gene sequences. Using the TCRdist pipeline, a later analysis assigned CDR3 sequences along with most-parsimonious VDJ recombination scenarios. In a later analysis, every TCR beta chain was defined by the combination of its CDR3 amino acid sequence and its V-gene family, and reads without a unique V-gene family were dropped. As a way to deal with suspected cross-contamination and a sequencing artifact, a later analysis dropped 592 nucleotide sequences that were highly shared and had low generation probability. A later analysis calculated a clonal expansion index for each public chain from normalized within-repertoire ranks of inferred template counts. Generation probabilities in a later analysis came from a VDJ recombination model fitted to out-of-frame rearrangements, and those results were checked against IGoR. Hypergeometric tests were used in a later analysis to score TCR-TCR, TCR-HLA and TCR-CMV co-occurrence, with a repertoire-size bias correction applied to the TCR pairs. In a later analysis, false discovery rates were estimated by permuting HLA or CMV assignments 20 times. In a later analysis, co-occurring TCRs were grouped using DBSCAN, with TCRdist sequence similarity added in when clustering inside HLA-allele-positive subsets. Repertoires with fewer than 30,000 or more than 120,000 public chains were left out of co-occurrence clustering, as were about 5 repertoires with anomalous nucleotide sharing. Not all clones reach the TCRdb copy of this immuneACCESS table, which keeps in-frame sequences only. Checked studies attribute under half of the gap to unresolved V genes and leave the rest unexplained. From that table come the V and J calls and clone size; the DNA was used to work out D and trimming. Present in this sample are 150,000 to 200,000 clones, roughly 65% of which were seen just once. The ten largest account for under 5.5% of the sample.

This sample was taken from a study of cytomegalovirus exposure and HLA in healthy donors (dated 2017 in TCRdb). Turning to the overall study: An earlier analysis of some 620 of the donors reported 250 to 300 Gb of sequence data and 95 million to 130 million unique TCR beta sequences obtained from some 200 million T cells. To predict cytomegalovirus infection status, the study brought together high-throughput TCR immunosequencing, statistical association of individual TCRs with disease status, and machine learning. The study aimed to test whether signatures of past pathogen exposure could be identified by cataloging public T cell receptors. Donor age, sex, ethnicity and CMV serostatus were compiled together with the repertoire data. Every repertoire in the discovery cohort had been generated on one and the same sequencing platform. In a later genetic analysis, genome-wide SNP genotypes for about three fifths of the roughly 670 donors were used, and that subset was treated as a discovery cohort. The number of donors typed differed by locus, with 629-630 for A, B, C, DRB1 and DQB1, around 500 for DQA1, some 570 for DPA1, and 450 to 480 for DPB1. Because of strong linkage in the cohort, roughly five DR-DQ haplotypes were treated as single units for association and clustering. In an earlier analysis of more than 550 of the donors, high-throughput TCR beta sequencing was used to judge whether each TCR beta V gene segment behaved as functional or pseudogenic. Around 320 gigabases of sequencing data and tens of millions of unique TCR sequences were included in an early release covering under 650 HLA-typed donors. HLA typing included class I and class II loci at four-digit resolution. On average, 235,054 unique TCR beta nucleotide sequences were sequenced per donor among 398 genotyped donors of the cohort, with around 19% of those sequences being non-productive. Of the roughly 430 genotyped donors, around 81% fell in the genetic ancestry cluster associated with self-reported Caucasian donors. Along with the approximately 650-subject first cohort, a separate validation cohort of over a hundred different subjects was used. Using immunosequencing, the study profiled T cell repertoires from about 610 subjects and related those repertoires to cytomegalovirus serostatus. Rather than using new phenotypic data, the later analysis identified candidate immune exposures from TCR beta sequences and from how often those sequences occurred across donors. To study patterns of TCR occurrence, a later analysis re-analyzed previously published TCR beta repertoires from 666 donors and added high-resolution HLA genotyping. General findings and caveats noted by the study authors: Linkage disequilibrium might explain the correlated functional status among segregating V segments, but an unknown experimental factor could not be ruled out. A cluster of highly shared sequence variants was judged likely to represent a technical artifact of the sequencing pipeline. A later analysis associated 16,951 TCR beta sequences with specific HLA alleles at a false discovery rate of 0.05. Strong co-occurrence of HLA alleles, especially DR and DQ, made assigning TCR associations to individual alleles difficult. Because HLA typing was unavailable for some donors at each locus, only the typed subset was used in association tests. Some IMGT-functional V segments, including TRBV6-2 and TRBV6-3, could not be told apart with the 87-base-pair reads, so those segments were excluded. In vitro tests confirmed that three of the cytomegalovirus-associated TCR beta chains recognize cytomegalovirus antigens. A further reported finding was that TCR beta sequences accurately predicted the HLA-A and HLA-B alleles for most subjects in the first cohort. For the cohort, immune exposure information was limited to CMV serostatus. In the study, 150 to 200 TCR beta chains were listed as associated with cytomegalovirus. Across donors, most TCR sequences were observed very rarely, whereas some public TCRs were present in many individuals. In a later analysis, HLA-associated TCR beta chains were found to be more clonally expanded and to have lower generation probabilities than equally common non-associated chains. The cohort was sequenced for TCR beta chains only, and without alpha or paired-chain data the features that could be detected were limited. The classifier was reported to diagnose cytomegalovirus status with high specificity and sensitivity in both the original and validation cohorts. Several of the top co-occurrence clusters appeared to be linked to parvovirus B19, influenza, CMV and Epstein-Barr virus, according to a later analysis. The presence/absence analyses assumed that sequencing depth was roughly uniform across donors, and that assumption may not be true. The authors suggested that the approach could potentially be extended to other disease states and immunological phenotypes. In a later analysis, TCR association rates were found to vary across HLA loci, with the most associated TCRs seen for DRB1 alleles and the fewest for HLA-C alleles. In an earlier analysis of 587 of the donors, most TCR beta V segments were observed in productive rearrangements about 87% or about 30% of the time, broadly matching IMGT annotations. Fewer than 20 rarely observed V segments, including chromosome 9 orphons, were excluded from the earlier analysis of approximately 500 of the donors because counts were too low. An association between a missense DCLRE1C variant and V-gene and J-gene trimming of TCR beta chains was found in a later genetic analysis and replicated in an independent cohort. Compared with the approximately 670-donor mean, donors in an Asian-associated ancestry cluster had fewer N-insertions in productive TCRs, according to a later genetic analysis. Most CMV-associated TCR beta chains appeared to be HLA-restricted in a later analysis, and the HLA associations seemed to be driven largely by CMV exposure.

The cohort was made up of about 670 healthy bone marrow donors. Cohort members were all nominally healthy when sampled, although unrecorded immune exposures were likely present. The donor was CMV seropositive and was included in the group of about 290 seropositive cohort members. Every donor gave a peripheral blood sample, and the peripheral blood mononuclear cells from that sample were used for TCR beta sequencing. Genomic DNA was extracted from the blood cell samples with the Qiagen DNeasy Blood Extraction Kit. The TCR comes from a man aged 18 to 30 in good health and CMV-seropositive. The specimen sequenced was PBMCs. Recombination connected TRBV14 to TRBJ1-1; the D gene is unclear. CDR3 protein: CASSQGQNTEAFF. The nucleotide sequence reads TGTGCCAGCAGCCAAGGACAGAACACTGAAGCTTTCTTT.